The 3 T cell receptor beta chains reported below all come from one sample, sequenced in a study of cytomegalovirus exposure and HLA in healthy donors. PCR amplification relied on 60 Vbeta primers (plus 13 Jbeta primers). Clones were read by immunoSEQ multiplex PCR, and TCRdb kept only the in-frame ones, dropping some. The data hold about 170,000 clones, with around 80% observed a single time. The sequenced sample consisted of PBMCs. Source of these receptors: a female donor in good health and CMV-seronegative.

Comments on this clone: One end of the junction does not line up with germline, which may come from a read error. The chain couples TRBV7-7 to TRBJ2-1; TRBD2 aligns across 8 bases. There are 15 residues in the CDR3. Germline V gene data show CDR1 as SSHAT and CDR2 as FNYEAQ (reference sequence). In nucleotides, the CDR3 is TGTGCTAGCAGCTTACGGGGGGGCCTCTACAATGAGCAGTTCTTC. Its protein product is CASSLRGGLYNEQFF.

CDR3 loop: CASSESGTGIYGYTF. The CDR3 DNA reads as TGTGCCAGCAGTGAATCCGGGACAGGGATTTATGGCTACACCTTC. The chain combines TRBV25-1 with TRBJ1-2, with 9 bases identical to TRBD1. V lost 1 base and J lost 5; bases outside the gene matches: 5. Germline V gene sequence: CDR1 MGHDK, CDR2 SYGVNS. This CDR3 is 15 amino acids long.

J is TRBJ1-1 and V is TRBV11-2; 7 nucleotides line up with TRBD1. Per the germline V gene, CDR1 is SGHAT and CDR2 is FQNNGV. Trimming removed 7 bases from V and 6 bases from J; junction bases left unmatched: 23. The CDR3 covers 18 residues. CDR3 amino acids: CASTSDRQGYGKTAEAFF. In DNA form, the CDR3 reads TGTGCCAGCACCTCGGATAGACAGGGTTATGGGAAAACAGCTGAAGCTTTCTTT.